This T cell receptor (beta chain) was recovered during a study of blood T cell repertoires in COVID-19. Here immunoSEQ multiplex PCR was the method, and the copy in TCRdb shows in-frame clones only, minus some. The sample includes a few hundred thousand clones, approximately 85% of them seen just once. Germline CDR1 reads GTSNPN; CDR2 reads SVGIG (reference sequence). CDR3 length: 13 amino acids. V lost 8 bases and J lost 5, with 18 bases in between. Participants, about 18 to 90 years old, spanned under 30 US areas. Cohort allocation depended upon clinical history that participants reported. Among Cohort 3 donors, those recovered had two negative PCRs, clearance, or symptom resolution.

The clonotype was recovered from a man under 40 who had recovered from COVID-19. This chain uses TRBV30 with TRBJ1-1, with a weak D call TRBD1 (6 bases). Sequencing input: PBMCs or T cells enriched from blood (not recorded which). CDR3 sequence (DNA): TGTGCCGGTTCACAGGGAGGGTTTACTGAAGCTTTCTTT. This translates into CAGSQGGFTEAFF.